This T cell receptor beta chain came from a study of blood T cell repertoires in COVID-19. Generated by immunoSEQ multiplex PCR, the TCRdb table keeps only in-frame clones and is missing some. The profile shows roughly 70,000 clones, less than 85% of them singletons. Germline V gives CDR1 KGHDR, CDR2 SFDVKD. The CDR3 extends over 15 amino acids. Trimming stripped 4 bases from V and 6 bases from J, with 16 bases between. The specimen was peripheral blood. The chain employs TRBV24-1 and TRBJ2-3, with D perhaps TRBD1 (6 bases). This receptor was obtained from a man between 60 and 70 years old with acute or convalescent COVID-19. CDR3 amino acids: CATSDPPDSVDTQYF. CDR3 sequence (DNA): TGTGCCACCAGTGACCCACCGGACAGTGTGGATACGCAGTATTTT.